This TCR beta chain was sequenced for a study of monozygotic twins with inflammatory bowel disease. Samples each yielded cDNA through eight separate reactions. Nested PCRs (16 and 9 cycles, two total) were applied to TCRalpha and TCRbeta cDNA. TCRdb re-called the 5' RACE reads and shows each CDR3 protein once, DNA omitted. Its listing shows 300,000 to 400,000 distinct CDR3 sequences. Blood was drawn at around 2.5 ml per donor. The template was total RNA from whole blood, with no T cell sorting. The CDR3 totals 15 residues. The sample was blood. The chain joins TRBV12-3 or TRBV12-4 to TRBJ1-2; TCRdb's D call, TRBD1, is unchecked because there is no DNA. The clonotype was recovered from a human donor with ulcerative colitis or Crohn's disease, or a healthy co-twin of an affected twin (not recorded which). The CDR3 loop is CASSFSQGTYYGYTF.